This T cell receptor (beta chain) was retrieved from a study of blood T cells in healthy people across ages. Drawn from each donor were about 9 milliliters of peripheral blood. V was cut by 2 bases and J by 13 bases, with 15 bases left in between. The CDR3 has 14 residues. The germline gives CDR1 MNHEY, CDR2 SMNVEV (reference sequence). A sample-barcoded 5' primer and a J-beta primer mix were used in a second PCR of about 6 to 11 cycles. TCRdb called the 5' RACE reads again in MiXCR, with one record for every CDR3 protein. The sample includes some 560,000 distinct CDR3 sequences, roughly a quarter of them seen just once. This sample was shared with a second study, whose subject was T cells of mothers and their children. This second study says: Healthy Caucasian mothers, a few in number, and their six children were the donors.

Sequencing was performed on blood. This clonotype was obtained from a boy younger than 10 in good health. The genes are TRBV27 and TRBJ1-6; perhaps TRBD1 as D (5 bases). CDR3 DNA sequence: TGTGCCAGCAGTTTAATTGGGACGGCGGGCCCCCTCCACTTT. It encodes CASSLIGTAGPLHF.